The sequence of this TCR beta chain was determined in a study of Ad26.COV2.S vaccination and SARS-CoV-2 variants (dated by TCRdb to the early 2020s). In terms of the full investigation: Donors in the vaccine arm were drawn from COV1001, a phase I-IIa trial of Ad26.COV2.S in healthy adults that was multicentre, randomized, double-blind and placebo-controlled. A total of 32 samples were included in the TCR-sequenced set, comprising roughly 19 Ad26.COV2.S vaccine recipients, 5 placebo recipients and 8 SARS-CoV-2 convalescent individuals. Blinding of investigators to trial group allocation was maintained during experiments and outcome assessment. Trial participants were randomized into five groups of five: low-dose or high-dose Ad26.COV2.S given once or twice, or placebo on both occasions. Ad26.COV2.S was given intramuscularly at 5x10^10 or 1x10^11 viral particles, as a single shot or as two shots 56 days apart. TCRbeta repertoire sequencing served as the tool for gauging how specific and how broad the SARS-CoV-2-reactive T cell receptors were following Ad26.COV2.S vaccination.

With respect to this clone: Its antigen has not been determined. Base qualities are missing; no much larger clone stands one base away.

Read against the paper, the sample's treatment or condition label means: about 20 received Ad26.COV2.S at low or high dose, single or two shots; 5 received placebo; per-sample allocation not given. For vaccine and placebo recipients, repertoires were sequenced using samples collected on day 63 after the first injection. In Cohort 1b, 25 or so adults aged 18-55 years were enrolled at a single site in Boston, USA, between 29 July and 7 August 2020. Ad26.COV2.S was a replication-incompetent adenovirus type 26 vector expressing a prefusion-stabilized SARS-CoV-2 spike protein from the original Wuhan strain. General study outcomes and caveats: Higher spike-specific TCR breadth was observed in Ad26.COV2.S recipients than in placebo recipients (P = 0.0014). Vaccine and placebo recipients had similar non-spike TCR breadth, a finding consistent with the vaccine containing only spike. The authors noted that the TCR breadth and depth analyses may have underestimated total T cell responses. The study lacked the statistical power to compare responses across vaccine doses or regimens. After vaccination, substantial breadth of spike-specific CD8+ and CD4+ T cell responses was reported.

TCRbeta CDR3 regions were sequenced with the immunoSEQ Assay. After extraction, genomic DNA underwent amplification by bias-controlled multiplex PCR, followed by high-throughput sequencing. As for the authors' bioinformatics: To quantify the absolute abundance of every unique TCRbeta CDR3 region, sequences were collapsed and filtered. Usable DNA was measured by amplifying reference genes present in all nucleated cells, and TCRbeta template counts were normalized to that usable DNA to estimate T cell fraction. Repertoire TCRs were annotated as SARS-CoV-2-specific when V gene, CDR3 amino acid sequence and J gene were exactly matched to a known reactive TCR set. MIRA supplied the reference SARS-CoV-2 TCR set, which was filtered for enrichment in COVID-19-positive ImmuneCODE repertoires so that public or cross-reactive TCRs were removed. Using the MIRA antigens, annotated TCRs were further analysed by specific ORF or by position within an ORF. Depth was the summed frequency of annotated unique rearrangements, while breadth was defined as annotated unique rearrangements over total unique productive rearrangements. Two-sided Wilcoxon rank-sum tests were applied when comparing TCR breadth between groups. This immuneACCESS table, as held by TCRdb, lists in-frame sequences with V and J called but not all clones. Of the missing ones, under half trace to an unresolved V gene in checked studies; the others have no known cause. V and J calls and clone size come straight from that table; D and trimming were deduced from the DNA. The sample yields roughly 420,000 clones; around nine tenths were counted once. Of the sample, 3.6% is held by the ten largest clones.

The sequencing used peripheral blood, collected in a trial of Ad26.COV2.S vaccine versus placebo. The receptor was derived from a person between 18 and 65 years old who received the Ad26.COV2.S COVID-19 vaccine or a placebo.

The DNA sequence is given as TGTGCCAGCAGATCACCGGGGACTGTGAGGAACACTGAAGCTTTCTTT. Its translation reads: CASRSPGTVRNTEAFF. The sequence joins TRBV11-2 to TRBJ1-1; TRBD1 is perhaps the D gene, given 5 matching bases. The V end loses 6 bases and the J end loses 1 base, and a stretch of 18 bases separates them. From the cysteine up to the phenylalanine, the CDR3 has a length of 16 residues. The retained sequence is limited to the CDR3, 48 bases, with the frame set at the first base. CDR1 and CDR2 were assigned from the germline V gene as SGHAT and FQNNGV.